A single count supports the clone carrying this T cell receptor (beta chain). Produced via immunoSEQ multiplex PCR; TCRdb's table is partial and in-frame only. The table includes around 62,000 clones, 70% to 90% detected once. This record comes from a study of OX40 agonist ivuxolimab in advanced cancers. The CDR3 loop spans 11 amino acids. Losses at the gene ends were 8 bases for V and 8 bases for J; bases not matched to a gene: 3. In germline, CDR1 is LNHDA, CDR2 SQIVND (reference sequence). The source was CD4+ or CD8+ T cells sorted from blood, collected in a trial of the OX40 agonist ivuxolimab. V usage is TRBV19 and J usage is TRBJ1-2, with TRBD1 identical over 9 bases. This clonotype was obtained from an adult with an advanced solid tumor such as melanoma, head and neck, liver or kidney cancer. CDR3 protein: CASHTGGGYTF. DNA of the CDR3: TGTGCCAGTCATACAGGGGGCGGCTACACCTTC.